This T cell receptor beta chain was sequenced in a study of cytomegalovirus exposure and HLA in healthy donors. Study outcomes and limitations: Accounts indicate the classifier identified cytomegalovirus status with strong specificity and sensitivity.

A remark on this clone: Its antigen is unidentified.

The PCR ran on 60 Vbeta and 13 Jbeta primers. Original processing notes: A later analysis counted 80 million or so unique TCR beta chains, some 12 million shared. The table came from immunoSEQ multiplex PCR; TCRdb's copy has only in-frame clones and leaves some out. V and J calls plus clone size are reproduced from that table; the DNA served to infer D and trimming. The sample holds around 190,000 clones, roughly 8.7% seen once. The ends lost 5 bases at V and 2 bases at J; junction bases unmatched: 3. The CDR3 spans 14 residues. Germline values: CDR1 SNHLY, CDR2 FYNNEI. The V call is TRBV2, the J call TRBJ2-7, with 10 bases fitting TRBD1. Material for sequencing was PBMCs. The TCR comes from a woman in her thirties in good health and CMV-seropositive. CDR3 DNA: TGTGCCAGCAGTATGGGACAGGGGACCTACGAGCAGTACTTC. It is translated as CASSMGQGTYEQYF.